This TCR beta chain was recovered during a study of T cell responses to AZD1222 COVID-19 vaccine. For this clone: Its antigen is unknown.

Libraries were prepared by immunoSEQ multiplex PCR; TCRdb keeps only in-frame clonotypes and omits some of them. Altogether around 70,000 clones are present, about 80% being singletons, with the ten largest covering over 10%. Study conclusions and caveats: Every sample of the repertoires postdated the peak T cell response. Baseline seropositivity characterized only a handful of AZD1222 recipients. It should be noted that donors were predominantly white British and more often female, and clonal diversity was possibly underestimated.

Germline V lookup: CDR1 KGHSH, CDR2 LQKENI. CDR3 length: 15 residues. V shed 2 bases and J shed 1 base, with 11 bases lying between them. The chain links TRBV18 to TRBJ1-1, with D unresolved. This TCR was recovered from an adult in good health. Sample: peripheral blood, taken on day 0 of AZD1222 vaccination. CDR3 in amino acids: CASSPGSSGNTEAFF. Written as DNA, the CDR3 is TGTGCCAGCTCACCAGGGTCTTCGGGGAACACTGAAGCTTTCTTT.